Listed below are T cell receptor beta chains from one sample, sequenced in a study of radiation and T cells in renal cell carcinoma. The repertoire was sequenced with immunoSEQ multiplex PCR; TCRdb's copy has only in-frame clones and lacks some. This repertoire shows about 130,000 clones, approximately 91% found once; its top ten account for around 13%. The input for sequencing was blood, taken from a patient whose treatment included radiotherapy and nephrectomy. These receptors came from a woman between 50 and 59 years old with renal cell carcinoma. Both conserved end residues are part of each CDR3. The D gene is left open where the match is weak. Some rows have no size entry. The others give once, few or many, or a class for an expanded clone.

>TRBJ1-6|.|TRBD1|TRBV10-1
CASSVLGTGGMTGSPLHF
TGCGCCAGCAGTGTCTTGGGGACAGGGGGAATGACAGGTTCACCCCTCCACTTT
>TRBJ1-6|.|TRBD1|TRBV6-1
CASSPGQASTSPLHF
TGTGCCAGCAGCCCTGGACAGGCTTCGACTTCACCCCTCCACTTT
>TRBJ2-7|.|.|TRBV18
CASSPNRTPYEQYF
TGTGCCAGCTCACCGAACCGGACGCCCTACGAGCAGTACTTC
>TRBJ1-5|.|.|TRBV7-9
CASSLGAFSNQPQHF
TGTGCCAGCAGCTTAGGCGCGTTTAGCAATCAGCCCCAGCATTTT
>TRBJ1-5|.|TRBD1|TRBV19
CASSREGTGINQPQHF
TGTGCCAGTAGTCGGGAGGGGACAGGGATCAATCAGCCCCAGCATTTT
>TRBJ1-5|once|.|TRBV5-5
CASSFGGQGGNQPQHF
TGTGCCAGCAGCTTCGGCGGACAAGGGGGCAATCAGCCCCAGCATTTT
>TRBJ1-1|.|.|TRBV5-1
CASSLEQDTEAFF
TGCGCCAGCAGCTTGGAACAGGACACTGAAGCTTTCTTT
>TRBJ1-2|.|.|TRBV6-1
CASSPHRDGYGYTF
TGTGCCAGCAGTCCACACCGGGACGGCTATGGCTACACCTTC
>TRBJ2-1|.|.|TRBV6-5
CASRPGWTYNEQFF
TGTGCCAGCAGGCCCGGCTGGACTTACAATGAGCAGTTCTTC
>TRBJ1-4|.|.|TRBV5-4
CASSLSRDEKLFF
TGTGCCAGCAGCTTGAGCAGGGATGAAAAACTGTTTTTT
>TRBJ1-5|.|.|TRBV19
CASSIGIGGLQPQHF
TGTGCCAGTAGTATCGGGATTGGGGGGTTGCAGCCCCAGCATTTT
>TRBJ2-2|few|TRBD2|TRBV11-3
CASSLRLASGELFF
TGTGCCAGCAGCTTAAGACTAGCGTCCGGGGAGCTGTTTTTT
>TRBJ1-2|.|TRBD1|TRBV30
CAWRYGTGNGYTF
TGTGCCTGGAGATACGGGACAGGGAATGGCTACACCTTC
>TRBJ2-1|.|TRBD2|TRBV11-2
CASSLGLAGGRSYNEQFF
TGTGCCAGCAGCTTAGGGCTAGCGGGGGGGCGGTCCTACAATGAGCAGTTCTTC
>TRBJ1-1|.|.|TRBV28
CASSLIGPSGTEAFF
TGTGCCAGCAGTCTCATCGGACCTTCCGGCACTGAAGCTTTCTTT
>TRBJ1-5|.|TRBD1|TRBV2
CASRRGEGANQPQHF
TGTGCCAGCAGAAGAGGGGAGGGGGCCAATCAGCCCCAGCATTTT
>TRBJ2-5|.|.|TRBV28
CASSLGGAETQYF
TGTGCCAGCAGTTTAGGGGGCGCGGAGACCCAGTACTTC
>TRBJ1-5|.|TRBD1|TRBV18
CASSPQGASPNQPQHF
TGTGCCAGCTCACCCCAGGGGGCGTCCCCCAATCAGCCCCAGCATTTT
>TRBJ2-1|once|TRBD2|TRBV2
CASSRTRGNNEQFF
TGTGCCAGCAGTCGGACTAGAGGGAACAATGAGCAGTTCTTC
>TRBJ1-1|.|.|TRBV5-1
CASSLLEGAGTEAFF
TGCGCCAGCAGCTTACTGGAAGGGGCCGGCACTGAAGCTTTCTTT
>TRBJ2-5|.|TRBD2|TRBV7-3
CASSLGTSGNQETQYF
TGTGCCAGCAGCCTCGGGACTAGCGGCAACCAAGAGACCCAGTACTTC
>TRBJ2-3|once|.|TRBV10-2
CASRESSTDTQYF
TGCGCCAGCAGGGAAAGTAGCACAGATACGCAGTATTTT
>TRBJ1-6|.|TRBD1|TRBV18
CASSWDRVNSPLHF
TGTGCCAGCTCCTGGGACAGGGTTAATTCACCCCTCCACTTT
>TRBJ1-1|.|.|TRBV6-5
CASSLEWGSEAFF
TGTGCCAGCAGTCTCGAATGGGGAAGTGAAGCTTTCTTT
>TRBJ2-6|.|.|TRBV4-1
CASSQGDRALRSGANVLTF
TGCGCCAGCAGCCAAGGGGATCGGGCCCTCAGGTCTGGGGCCAACGTCCTGACTTTC
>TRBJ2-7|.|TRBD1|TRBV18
CASSPGTDRFDEQYF
TGTGCCAGCTCACCGGGGACGGACAGGTTTGACGAGCAGTACTTC
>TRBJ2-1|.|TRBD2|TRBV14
CASSSPTSGGRSYNEQFF
TGTGCCAGCAGCTCACCGACTAGCGGGGGACGTTCCTACAATGAGCAGTTCTTC
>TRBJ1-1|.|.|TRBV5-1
CASTALSLRDTEAFF
TGCGCCAGCACGGCGCTAAGTCTTAGGGACACTGAAGCTTTCTTT
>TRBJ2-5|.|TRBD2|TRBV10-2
CASHSGGAGETQYF
TGCGCCAGCCATAGCGGGGGGGCAGGGGAGACCCAGTACTTC
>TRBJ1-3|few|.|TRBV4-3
CASSQDYGSSGNTIYF
TGCGCCAGCAGCCAAGATTATGGGAGCTCTGGAAACACCATATATTTT
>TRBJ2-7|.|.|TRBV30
CAWSGRSGEQYF
TGTGCCTGGAGTGGGAGATCTGGGGAGCAGTACTTC
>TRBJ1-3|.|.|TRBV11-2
CASSLRSSGGAGSGNTIYF
TGTGCCAGCAGCTTAAGAAGTTCTGGAGGCGCAGGCTCTGGAAACACCATATATTTT
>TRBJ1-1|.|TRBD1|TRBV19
CASSLHRDRVSEAFF
TGTGCCAGTAGTCTCCACCGGGACAGGGTCTCTGAAGCTTTCTTT
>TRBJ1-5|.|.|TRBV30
CARSGSGRDQPQHF
TGTGCCCGATCAGGGAGCGGGAGAGATCAGCCCCAGCATTTT
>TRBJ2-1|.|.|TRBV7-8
CASSLSGPLYNEQFF
TGTGCCAGCAGCTTAAGCGGGCCCCTCTACAATGAGCAGTTCTTC
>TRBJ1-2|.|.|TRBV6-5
CASRVDGQYGYTF
TGTGCCAGCAGAGTCGACGGACAATATGGCTACACCTTC
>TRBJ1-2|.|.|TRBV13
CASSSPSSPSGGYTF
TGTGCCAGCAGCTCACCCAGTAGTCCCTCGGGAGGCTACACCTTC
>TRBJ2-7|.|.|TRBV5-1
CASSLGQGRARRQYF
TGCGCCAGCAGCTTGGGTCAAGGTCGGGCGAGACGGCAGTACTTC
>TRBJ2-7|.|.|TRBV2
CASRSGSLEEQYF
TGTGCCAGCAGGTCAGGGTCCTTGGAGGAGCAGTACTTC
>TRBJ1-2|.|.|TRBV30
CAWSVSPRNYGYTF
TGTGCCTGGAGTGTATCCCCCAGGAACTATGGCTACACCTTC
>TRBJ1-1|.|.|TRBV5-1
CASSLAGSNTEAFF
TGCGCCAGCAGCTTGGCCGGTTCGAACACTGAAGCTTTCTTT
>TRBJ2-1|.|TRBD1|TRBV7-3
CASSPGTGVNNEQFF
TGTGCCAGCAGCCCCGGGACAGGGGTGAACAATGAGCAGTTCTTC
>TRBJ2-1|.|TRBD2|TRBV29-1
CSVASGSLYNEQFF
TGCAGCGTGGCAAGCGGGAGTTTATACAATGAGCAGTTCTTC